What follows are 22 T cell receptor beta chains derived from one specimen sequenced in a study of blood T cell repertoires in COVID-19. Clones were read by immunoSEQ multiplex PCR, and TCRdb kept only the in-frame ones, dropping some. Among about 430,000 clones, 70% to 90% were seen once, and the ten largest hold less than 1.5%. The sequencing input was PBMCs or T cells enriched from blood (not recorded which). These receptors were obtained from a woman between 18 and 30 years old who had been exposed to COVID-19.

The chain employs TRBV24-1 and TRBJ1-2; D ambiguous. The V end was cut by 1 base, the J end by 8 bases, with 10 bases between. Looked up from germline, CDR1 is KGHDR and CDR2 is SFDVKD. The CDR3 has 13 residues. The CDR3 region has the DNA TGTGCCACCAGTGATTTACGACCGGGGGGCTACACCTTC. Residues: CATSDLRPGGYTF.

This chain joins TRBV28 and TRBJ1-5, with D perhaps TRBD1 (6 bases). V was cut by 5 bases and J by 9 bases, with 11 bases left in between. CDR1 and CDR2 (germline): MDHEN, SYDVKM. The CDR3 runs 12 residues. The CDR3 reads CASSLLGGPQHF. For the CDR3, the DNA is TGTGCCAGCAGTCTTCTAGGGGGGCCCCAGCATTTT.

This chain links TRBV18 with TRBJ2-7, with 10 bases aligning to TRBD1. J lost 2 bases, V lost 3 bases, and 4 bases had no gene match. The V gene's germline CDR1 is KGHSH and CDR2 LQKENI. The CDR3 totals 15 residues. Written as DNA, the CDR3 is TGTGCCAGCTCACCCGCCGGGACAGGGGCCTACGAGCAGTACTTC. Amino acids: CASSPAGTGAYEQYF.

The chain is built from TRBV5-1 and TRBJ2-1, with D possibly matching TRBD1 (6 bases). Germline CDR1 reads SGHRS; CDR2 reads YFSETQ. Trimming removed 3 bases from V and 8 bases from J, with 18 bases in between. This CDR3 has 15 amino acids. DNA of the CDR3: TGCGCCAGCAGCTCCTATGGACAGACCTGGGATGAGCAGTTCTTC. Translation: CASSSYGQTWDEQFF.

The V gene is TRBV19, the J gene TRBJ2-7; no reliable D call. V shed 2 bases and J shed 0 bases, with 5 bases lying between them. Germline CDR1 and CDR2: LNHDA and SQIVND (reference sequence). This CDR3 spans 13 amino acids. As DNA, the CDR3 is TGTGCCAGTAGTATAACAGTCTCCTACGAGCAGTACTTC. It yields the protein CASSITVSYEQYF.

This clone was seen only once. V gene TRBV6-5 combines with J gene TRBJ1-5, with a possible D match to TRBD1 (5 bases). CDR1 and CDR2 from the germline V gene are MNHEY and SVGAGI. V lost 6 bases, J lost 4 bases, and 13 bases lay in between. The CDR3 runs to 14 residues. The CDR3 here is CASRTRGLNQPQHF. In nucleotides, the CDR3 is TGTGCCAGCAGGACAAGGGGACTGAATCAGCCCCAGCATTTT.

The CDR3 DNA sequence: TGTGCCAGCAGTGACCGCGCGTCCACAGATACGCAGTATTTT. This sequence encodes CASSDRASTDTQYF. J is TRBJ2-3 and V is TRBV6-4, with D hard to call. Germline CDR1 and CDR2: MRHNA and SNTAGT. The CDR3 consists of 14 residues. V was clipped by 2 bases and J by 2 bases, with 8 bases between them.

This sequence joins TRBV9 and TRBJ2-1, with 8 positions matching TRBD1. CDR1 and CDR2 from the germline V gene are SGDLS and YYNGEE. The CDR3 length is 14 residues. With V trimmed by 2 bases and J by 5 bases, 3 bases remained unmatched. CDR3 in amino acids: CASSVDRANNEQFF. The CDR3, as DNA: TGTGCCAGCAGCGTGGACAGGGCGAACAATGAGCAGTTCTTC.

The chain couples TRBV28 to TRBJ2-6, with 7 bases identical to TRBD1. CDR1 MDHEN and CDR2 SYDVKM come from the germline V gene. With V trimmed by 5 bases and J by 2 bases, 3 bases remained unmatched. CDR3 length equals 15 residues. The DNA of the CDR3 is TGTGCCAGCAGTCCTCAGGGGGCTGGGGCCAACGTCCTGACTTTC. It codes for CASSPQGAGANVLTF.

This chain connects TRBV4-1 to TRBJ2-4, with D possibly TRBD1 on 6 matching bases. V lost 4 bases to trimming and J lost 0 bases, with 19 bases between them. The CDR3 consists of 18 residues. Germline CDR1 reads MGHRA; CDR2 reads YSYEKL. CDR3: CASSPPLGRGLAKNIQYF. CDR3 sequence (DNA): TGCGCCAGCAGCCCTCCCTTGGGCAGGGGCCTAGCCAAAAACATTCAGTACTTC.

This clone was seen only a few times. The genes are TRBV28 and TRBJ1-2; D is undetermined. Trimming removed 2 bases from V and 5 bases from J, with 9 bases in between. The CDR3 runs 13 residues. CDR1 is MDHEN, CDR2 SYDVKM, per germline. In nucleotides, the CDR3 is TGTGCCAGCAGTTTACCGGACTATTATGGCTACACCTTC. Amino acids: CASSLPDYYGYTF.

V usage is TRBV6-5 and J usage is TRBJ1-5; TRBD1 matches 9 bases. CDR1 is MNHEY, CDR2 SVGAGI, per germline. The CDR3 has 15 residues. V dropped 6 bases and J dropped 6; count of bases not matched to a gene: 9. The CDR3 DNA is TGTGCCAGCAGCAAGGACAGGGGACGTAGTCAGCCCCAGCATTTT. Its translation: CASSKDRGRSQPQHF.

This clone has only a few counts. The rearrangement links TRBV3-1 (or the pseudogene TRBV3-2) to TRBJ1-1; 9 bases align to TRBD1. This CDR3 has 14 residues. V was pared by 4 bases and J by 6 bases, with 6 bases of the junction left unmatched. Germline V gene lookup returns CDR1 LGHDT and CDR2 YNNKEL (reference sequence). CDR3 nucleotide sequence: TGTGCCAGCAGCCTACGACAGGGGGGGGCTGAAGCTTTCTTT. This sequence encodes CASSLRQGGAEAFF.

The chain joins TRBV6-2 or TRBV6-3 to TRBJ2-3; the match to TRBD2 covers 7 bases. CDR1 is MNHEY, CDR2 SVGEGT, per germline. The CDR3 sequence is 14 residues long. V lost 6 bases and J lost 2; bases outside the gene matches: 5. CDR3 amino acids: CASSKGLSTDTQYF. DNA of the CDR3: TGTGCCAGCAGCAAGGGACTATCCACAGATACGCAGTATTTT.

This chain uses TRBV18 with TRBJ2-7; TRBD1 agrees at 12 bases. V trimming: 6 bases; J trimming: 2 bases; junction bases outside the gene matches: 17. The germline gives CDR1 KGHSH, CDR2 LQKENI. The CDR3 length is 19 residues. This CDR3 reads CASSPPGTGGIATAYEQYF. CDR3 DNA sequence: TGTGCCAGCTCTCCGCCCGGGACAGGGGGCATTGCTACTGCCTACGAGCAGTACTTC. Full variable domain (outside the CDR3, taken from reference TRBV18 and TRBJ2-7): NAGVMQNPRHLVRRRGQEARLRCSPMKGHSHVYWYRQLPEEGLKFMVYLQKENIIDESGMPKERFSAEFPKEGPSILRIQQVVRGDSAAYFCASSPPGTGGIATAYEQYFGPGTRLTVT.

The rearrangement uses TRBV20-1 and TRBJ1-6; TRBD1 matches 7 bases. The CDR3 loop spans 13 amino acids. The ends lost 3 bases at V and 7 bases at J; junction bases unmatched: 3. The germline V gene has CDR1 DFQATT and CDR2 SNEGSKA (reference sequence). As DNA, the CDR3 is TGCAGTGCTAGTAGGGACAGCAATTCACCCCTCCACTTT. Its translation: CSASRDSNSPLHF.

V and J are TRBV6-2 or TRBV6-3 and TRBJ2-3; the D gene is possibly TRBD2 (6 bases). The CDR3 is 16 amino acids. Germline CDR1 reads MNHEY; CDR2 reads SVGEGT. The V end lost 2 bases, the J end lost 2 bases, and 14 bases lay between the germline ends. The CDR3 is CASSYGEEGPTDTQYF. The CDR3 region has the DNA TGTGCCAGCAGTTACGGAGAGGAGGGGCCCACAGATACGCAGTATTTT.

The chain uses TRBV11-2 and TRBJ2-7; 10 bases align to TRBD2. The J segment lost 2 bases and the V segment lost 10 bases, leaving 14 bases of the junction unmatched. This CDR3 contains 16 residues. Germline V gene data show CDR1 as SGHAT and CDR2 as FQNNGV. This CDR3 is CATSPRLAGLTYEQYF. CDR3 sequence (DNA): TGTGCCACCTCTCCGCGACTAGCGGGCTTAACCTACGAGCAGTACTTC. The variable domain in full, completed from reference TRBV11-2 and TRBJ2-7, reads EAGVAQSPRYKIIEKRQSVAFWCNPISGHATLYWYQQILGQGPKLLIQFQNNGVVDDSQLPKDRFSAERLKGVDSTLKIQPAKLEDSAVYLCATSPRLAGLTYEQYFGPGTRLTVT.

V is TRBV4-3 and J is TRBJ2-5; 15 bases line up with TRBD2. Trimming took 5 bases from V and 5 from J; bases not matched to a gene: 9. The CDR3 runs 17 residues. The germline CDR1 and CDR2 sequences are LGHNA and YSLEER. This chain's CDR3 is CASSAGTSGGSWETQYF. The CDR3 nucleotides are TGCGCCAGCAGCGCCGGGACTAGCGGGGGGTCCTGGGAGACCCAGTACTTC.

This chain uses TRBV4-1 with TRBJ2-3, with D possibly matching TRBD1 (5 bases). The V and J ends lost 0 bases and 2 bases respectively, with 18 bases between them. CDR3 length: 18 amino acids. Germline CDR1 MGHRA, CDR2 YSYEKL. Here the CDR3 DNA reads TGCGCCAGCAGCCAAGAACCCCAAGACAGAACTTACACAGATACGCAGTATTTT. This sequence encodes CASSQEPQDRTYTDTQYF.

V and J are TRBV6-2 or TRBV6-3 and TRBJ2-5; TRBD1 agrees at 11 bases. There are 16 residues in the CDR3. The V gene end was trimmed by 6 bases and the J gene end by 2 bases; junction bases not matched to a gene: 8. The germline V gene encodes CDR1 MNHEY and CDR2 SVGEGT. The CDR3 is CASSLWTGGEQETQYF. The CDR3 DNA is TGTGCCAGCAGCCTTTGGACAGGGGGCGAGCAAGAGACCCAGTACTTC.

The chain uses TRBV29-1 and TRBJ1-5, with 7 bases lining up with TRBD1. Germline V gene data show CDR1 as SQVTM and CDR2 as ANQGSEA. This CDR3 region has 14 residues. Trimming took 1 base from V and 7 from J; bases not matched to a gene: 7. The CDR3 region is CSVEGQGVGQPQHF. DNA for the CDR3: TGCAGCGTTGAAGGACAGGGTGTGGGACAGCCCCAGCATTTT. Full variable domain (outside the CDR3, taken from reference TRBV29-1 and TRBJ1-5): SAVISQKPSRDICQRGTSLTIQCQVDSQVTMMFWYRQQPGQSLTLIATANQGSEATYESGFVIDKFPISRPNLTFSTLTVSNMSPEDSSIYLCSVEGQGVGQPQHFGDGTRLSIL.